This entry concerns a single T cell receptor beta chain. Its antigen remains unknown. J lost 2 bases, V lost 5 bases, and 6 bases had no gene match. The V gene's germline CDR1 is SGHTA and CDR2 FQGNSA. The CDR3 sequence is 14 residues long. This entry comes from a study of lymphopenia after photon versus proton radiotherapy. Overall study results and limits: Relative stability marked proton patients; photon patients lost diversity and naive cells.

TCRdb's copy holds only in-frame clones and misses some; the assay was immunoSEQ multiplex PCR. Altogether approximately 65,000 clones are present, roughly 87% being singletons, with the ten largest covering 9.5% to 15%. Sample: peripheral blood, taken from a patient treated with proton-based radiotherapy. This sequence was found in an elderly man with esophageal cancer. The chain employs TRBV7-2 and TRBJ2-7; 7 bases fit TRBD1. The chain's CDR3 is CASSMLGQAYEQYF. DNA for the CDR3: TGTGCCAGCAGCATGTTAGGACAGGCCTACGAGCAGTACTTC. Looking up the rest from reference TRBV7-2 and TRBJ2-7 gives the full variable domain: GAGVSQSPSNKVTEKGKDVELRCDPISGHTALYWYRQSLGQGLEFLIYFQGNSAPDKSGLPSDRFSAERTGGSVSTLTIQRTQQEDSAVYLCASSMLGQAYEQYFGPGTRLTVT.